These 18 T cell receptor beta chains originate from one sample sequenced in a study of monozygotic twins with inflammatory bowel disease (dated by TCRdb to 2018 to 2020). Library prep was done by 5' RACE. For sequencing, an Illumina HiSeq 2500 was employed. TCRdb reprocessed the public reads and reports one entry per CDR3 protein sequence, without DNA. The sample's table lists a count of 300,000 to 350,000 distinct CDR3 sequences. 2% to 2.5% of the sample comes from the top ten. The material sequenced was blood. These receptors all come from a human donor with ulcerative colitis or Crohn's disease, or a healthy co-twin of an affected twin (not recorded which).

J is TRBJ2-7 and V is TRBV20-1; TCRdb outputs TRBD2, but without DNA this stays unchecked. There are 12 residues in the CDR3. The germline gives CDR1 DFQATT, CDR2 SNEGSKA (reference sequence). The CDR3 here is CSSVGAGLEQYF.

The CDR3 reads CASSTGLAGTDTQYF. V gene TRBV5-1 combines with J gene TRBJ2-3; no DNA is available, so the TRBD2 call from TCRdb remains unchecked. The CDR3 has 15 amino acids. Germline V CDR1 and CDR2: SGHRS, YFSETQ.

The V gene is TRBV6-5, the J gene TRBJ2-2. Germline CDR1 MNHEY, CDR2 SVGAGI. The CDR3 totals 11 residues. This CDR3 is CASSWGGELFF.

The CDR3 region is CASSDRGLGEETQYF. V usage is TRBV7-2 and J usage is TRBJ2-5; there is no DNA to check the TCRdb D call of TRBD1. Germline V gene sequence: CDR1 SGHTA, CDR2 FQGNSA. The CDR3 sequence is 15 residues long.

This chain links TRBV24-1 with TRBJ2-3; the TCRdb D gene call, TRBD2, has no DNA to confirm it. Per the germline V gene, CDR1 is KGHDR and CDR2 is SFDVKD. The CDR3 runs 16 residues. This CDR3 is CATSSPLAGVGDTQYF.

The rearrangement uses TRBV18 and TRBJ2-3; TCRdb's D gene call, TRBD1, goes unchecked for lack of DNA. The CDR3 extends over 13 amino acids. Germline CDR1 and CDR2: KGHSH and LQKENI. This CDR3 is CASSSPGTDTQYF.

The chain joins TRBV20-1 to TRBJ2-7; TCRdb proposes TRBD1, but this gene call is untestable without DNA. Germline V gives CDR1 DFQATT, CDR2 SNEGSKA (reference sequence). CDR3 length equals 11 residues. The chain's CDR3 is CSVGQGYEQYF.

This chain connects TRBV6-6 to TRBJ2-7; no DNA is available, so the TRBD2 call from TCRdb remains unchecked. Per the germline V gene, CDR1 is MNHNY and CDR2 is SVGAGI (reference sequence). There are 13 residues in the CDR3. This CDR3 reads CASTLDRSYEQYF.

This chain joins TRBV25-1 and TRBJ2-7; without DNA, the TCRdb call of TRBD1 cannot be checked. The CDR3 totals 14 residues. Germline V gene sequence: CDR1 MGHDK, CDR2 SYGVNS. Here the CDR3 reads CASSDTTGSYEQYF.

V usage is TRBV5-1 and J usage is TRBJ2-2. CDR1 and CDR2 (germline): SGHRS, YFSETQ. The CDR3 spans 15 residues. CDR3 region: CASSLESGRTGELFF. The entire variable domain, with the rest obtained from reference TRBV5-1 and TRBJ2-2, is as follows: KAGVTQTPRYLIKTRGQQVTLSCSPISGHRSVSWYQQTPGQGLQFLFEYFSETQRNKGNFPGRFSGRQFSNSRSEMNVSTLELGDSALYLCASSLESGRTGELFFGEGSRLTVL.

The rearrangement uses TRBV14 and TRBJ2-3; no DNA is available, so the TRBD2 call from TCRdb remains unchecked. The CDR3 length is 14 residues. Germline assignment: CDR1 SGHDN and CDR2 FVKESK. This chain's CDR3 is CASSQLRVTDTQYF.

The chain links TRBV18 to TRBJ2-7; TCRdb's assignment of TRBD1 cannot be checked, as there is no DNA. This CDR3 has 14 residues. Germline V gives CDR1 KGHSH, CDR2 LQKENI. The CDR3 region is CASSPAGGRYEQYF. Drawing the rest from reference TRBV18 and TRBJ2-7, the complete variable domain is NAGVMQNPRHLVRRRGQEARLRCSPMKGHSHVYWYRQLPEEGLKFMVYLQKENIIDESGMPKERFSAEFPKEGPSILRIQQVVRGDSAAYFCASSPAGGRYEQYFGPGTRLTVT.

The V gene is TRBV7-2, the J gene TRBJ2-7. CDR1 is SGHTA and CDR2 is FQGNSA in the germline V gene. CDR3 size: 14 residues. The CDR3 reads CASTLNKGGYEQYF.

The rearrangement links TRBV5-1 to TRBJ2-2. CDR3 length equals 14 residues. In germline, CDR1 is SGHRS, CDR2 YFSETQ. CDR3 loop: CASSFSDDTGELFF.

This rearrangement joins TRBV28 to TRBJ2-5; absent DNA, TCRdb's TRBD1 call cannot be checked. The CDR3 loop spans 15 amino acids. Germline V gives CDR1 MDHEN, CDR2 SYDVKM. CDR3 in amino acids: CASSSPTAFQETQYF.

The CDR3 sequence is CASRPGQGGPSYEQYF. The chain combines TRBV5-1 with TRBJ2-7; TCRdb lists TRBD1, though no DNA is available to test this call. Germline lookup yields CDR1 SGHRS and CDR2 YFSETQ. The CDR3 consists of 16 residues.

The chain has TRBV7-6 and TRBJ2-7; TCRdb designates TRBD2, a call that cannot be tested without DNA. Germline assignment: CDR1 SGHVS and CDR2 FNYEAQ. The CDR3 covers 16 residues. The CDR3 loop is CASSLVSAGTPYEQYF.

The chain is built from TRBV5-1 and TRBJ1-4; without DNA, the TCRdb call of TRBD1 cannot be checked. Germline CDR1 is SGHRS and CDR2 is YFSETQ. This CDR3 has 19 amino acids. The CDR3 sequence: CASSASPQGAPGPNEKLFF. Based on the CDR3 plus reference TRBV5-1 and TRBJ1-4, the full variable domain is KAGVTQTPRYLIKTRGQQVTLSCSPISGHRSVSWYQQTPGQGLQFLFEYFSETQRNKGNFPGRFSGRQFSNSRSEMNVSTLELGDSALYLCASSASPQGAPGPNEKLFFGSGTQLSVL.